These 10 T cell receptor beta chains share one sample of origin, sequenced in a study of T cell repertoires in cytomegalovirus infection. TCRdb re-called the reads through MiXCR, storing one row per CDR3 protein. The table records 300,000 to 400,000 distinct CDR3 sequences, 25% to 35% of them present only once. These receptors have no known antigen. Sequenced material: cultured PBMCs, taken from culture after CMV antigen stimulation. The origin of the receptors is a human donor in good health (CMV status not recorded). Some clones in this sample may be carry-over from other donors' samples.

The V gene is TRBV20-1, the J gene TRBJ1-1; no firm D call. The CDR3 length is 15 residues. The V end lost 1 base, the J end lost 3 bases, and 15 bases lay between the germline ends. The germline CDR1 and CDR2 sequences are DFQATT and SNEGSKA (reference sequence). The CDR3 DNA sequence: TGCAGTGCTAGAGCACCCGGGTCACCTTACACTGAAGCTTTCTTT. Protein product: CSARAPGSPYTEAFF.

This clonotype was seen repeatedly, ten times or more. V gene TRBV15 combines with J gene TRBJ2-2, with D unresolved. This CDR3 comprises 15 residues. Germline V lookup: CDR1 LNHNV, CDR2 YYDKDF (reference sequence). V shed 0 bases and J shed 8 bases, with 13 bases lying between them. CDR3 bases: TGTGCCACCAGCAGAGATGGAGTCAGTGGGGGGGAGCTGTTTTTT. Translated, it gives CATSRDGVSGGELFF.

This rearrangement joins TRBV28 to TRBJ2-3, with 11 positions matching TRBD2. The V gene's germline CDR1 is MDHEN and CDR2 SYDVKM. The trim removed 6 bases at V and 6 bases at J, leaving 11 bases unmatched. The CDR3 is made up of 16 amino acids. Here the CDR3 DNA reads TGTGCCAGCAGCGATAGCGGGAGGGTCCGAGGCGATACGCAGTATTTT. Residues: CASSDSGRVRGDTQYF.

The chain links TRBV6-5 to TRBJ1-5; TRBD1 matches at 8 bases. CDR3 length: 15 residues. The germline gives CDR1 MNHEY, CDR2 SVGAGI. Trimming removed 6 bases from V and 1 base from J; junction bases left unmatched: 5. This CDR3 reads CASRNRGTSNQPQHF. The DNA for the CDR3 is TGTGCCAGCAGAAACAGGGGGACGAGCAATCAGCCCCAGCATTTT.

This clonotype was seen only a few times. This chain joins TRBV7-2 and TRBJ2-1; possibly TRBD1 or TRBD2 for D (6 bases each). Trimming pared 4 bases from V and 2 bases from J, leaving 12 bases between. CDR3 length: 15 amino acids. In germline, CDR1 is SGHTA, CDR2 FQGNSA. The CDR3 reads CASSSRGTTYNEQFF. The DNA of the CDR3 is TGTGCCAGCAGCTCCCGCGGGACAACCTACAATGAGCAGTTCTTC.

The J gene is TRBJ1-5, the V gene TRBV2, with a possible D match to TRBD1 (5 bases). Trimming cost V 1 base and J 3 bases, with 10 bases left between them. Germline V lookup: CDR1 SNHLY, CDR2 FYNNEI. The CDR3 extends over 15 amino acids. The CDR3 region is CASSEGRVVNQPQHF. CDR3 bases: TGTGCCAGCAGTGAAGGCAGGGTCGTCAATCAGCCCCAGCATTTT.

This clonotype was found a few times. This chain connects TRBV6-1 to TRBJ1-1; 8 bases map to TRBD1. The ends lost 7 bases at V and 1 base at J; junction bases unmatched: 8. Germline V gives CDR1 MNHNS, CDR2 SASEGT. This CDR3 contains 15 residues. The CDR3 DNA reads TGTGCCAGCACCAAAGACAGGGGCACGAACACTGAAGCTTTCTTT. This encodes CASTKDRGTNTEAFF.

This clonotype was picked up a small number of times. The CDR3 DNA reads TGTGCCAGCAGTTACAGAACCTACGAGCAGTACTTC. It specifies CASSYRTYEQYF. This chain links TRBV12-3 or TRBV12-4 with TRBJ2-7; no clear D. V lost 4 bases and J 2 bases, leaving 6 bases between the germline ends. This CDR3 has 12 amino acids.

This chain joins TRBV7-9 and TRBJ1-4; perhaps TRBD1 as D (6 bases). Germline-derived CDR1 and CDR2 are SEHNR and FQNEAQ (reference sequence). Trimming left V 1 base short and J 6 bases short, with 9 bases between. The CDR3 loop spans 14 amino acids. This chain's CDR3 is CASSLEDSYEKLFF. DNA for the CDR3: TGTGCCAGCAGCTTAGAGGACAGTTATGAAAAACTGTTTTTT. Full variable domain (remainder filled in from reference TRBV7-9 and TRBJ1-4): DTGVSQNPRHKITKRGQNVTFRCDPISEHNRLYWYRQTLGQGPEFLTYFQNEAQLEKSRLLSDRFSAERPKGSFSTLEIQRTEQGDSAMYLCASSLEDSYEKLFFGSGTQLSVL.

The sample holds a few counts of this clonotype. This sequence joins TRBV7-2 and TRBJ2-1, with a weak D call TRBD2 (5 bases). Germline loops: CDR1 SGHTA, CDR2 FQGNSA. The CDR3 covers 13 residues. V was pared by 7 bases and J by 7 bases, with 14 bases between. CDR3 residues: CASTLPGENEQFF. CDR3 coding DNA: TGTGCCAGCACCCTACCCGGGGAAAATGAGCAGTTCTTC.